This T cell receptor beta chain was identified in a study of molecular identifiers for immune sequencing clone quantification. Study results and limitations: The share of molecules held by clones above 20 RNA copies was over 99% in effector cells and under 1% in naive cells.

TCRdb itself ran the PCR reads through MiXCR, one entry per CDR3 protein. The table records approximately 97,000 distinct CDR3 sequences, approximately 25% of them present only once. When naive CD8 T cells were sorted, they were gated as CD8+CD4-CCR7+CD45RA+. Trimming left V 0 bases short and J 5 bases short, with 22 bases between. The CDR3 runs 19 residues. Germline V lookup: CDR1 LGHNA, CDR2 YSLEER. This clonotype was seen ten or more times. Its antigen is not known. The clonotype comes from a human donor in good health. Some libraries in this study had Jurkat cell RNA spiked in. This rearrangement joins TRBV4-3 to TRBJ2-2; D perhaps matches TRBD1 (5 bases). Sequencing input: naive CD8+ T cells from blood, with Jurkat cell RNA spiked in. Subset here: FACS-sorted CD8+CD4-CCR7+CD45RA+ naive T cells. In nucleotides, the CDR3 is TGCGCCAGCAGCCAAGATCCAGCCTTTGGGCAGGGAAGGACCGGGGAGCTGTTTTTT. It translates to CASSQDPAFGQGRTGELFF.